The 26 T cell receptor beta chains reported below all come from one sample, sequenced in a study of blood T cell repertoires in COVID-19. Assay used: immunoSEQ multiplex PCR; TCRdb lists only in-frame clones, some missing. The table records about 73,000 clones, about 82% of them present only once. Sequenced sample: peripheral blood. These receptors all stem from a woman aged 60-75 years with acute or convalescent COVID-19.

This chain uses TRBV29-1 with TRBJ2-2; a weak D match, TRBD2 (5 bases). With 7 bases removed from V and 13 bases from J, the gap between germline ends came to 25 bases. CDR3 length: 14 residues. Germline V gene data show CDR1 as SQVTM and CDR2 as ANQGSEA. The chain's CDR3 is CSALTQTTTGGLFF. The CDR3 DNA sequence: TGCAGCGCCTTAACCCAGACAACAACCGGAGGGCTGTTTTTT.

The gene calls are TRBV27 and TRBJ2-5, with 9 positions matching TRBD2. The CDR3 totals 15 residues. Germline CDR1 MNHEY, CDR2 SMNVEV (reference sequence). V shed 3 bases, J shed 5 bases, and the junction held 7 bases outside the gene matches. The CDR3 nucleotides read TGTGCCAGCAGTTTCGGCTTAGCGGGAGTGGAGACCCAGTACTTC. This translates into CASSFGLAGVETQYF.

The chain joins TRBV7-8 to TRBJ2-7, with 7 bases matching TRBD2. This CDR3 has 14 residues. Per germline, CDR1 SGHVS and CDR2 FQNEAQ. Trimming at V came to 3 bases and at J to 3 bases, leaving 5 bases not matched to a gene. The CDR3 here is CASSFREAFYEQYF. CDR3 sequence (DNA): TGTGCCAGCAGCTTCCGGGAGGCCTTCTACGAGCAGTACTTC.

The V call is TRBV2, the J call TRBJ2-1; D ambiguous. Germline CDR1 is SNHLY and CDR2 is FYNNEI. The CDR3 is 14 amino acids. The V gene lost 4 bases and the J gene lost 1 base, with 8 bases spanning the gap. CDR3: CASSGLQSYNEQFF. The CDR3 DNA sequence: TGTGCCAGCAGTGGACTCCAGTCCTACAATGAGCAGTTCTTC.

The J gene is TRBJ1-1, the V gene TRBV30, with a possible D match to TRBD1 (5 bases). Trimming cost V 0 bases and J 4 bases, with 15 bases left between them. CDR1 is GTSNPN and CDR2 is SVGIG in the germline V gene (reference sequence). CDR3 size: 15 residues. The CDR3 sequence is CAWSVYRGWSTEAFF. The CDR3 DNA sequence: TGTGCCTGGAGTGTTTATAGGGGATGGAGCACTGAAGCTTTCTTT.

CDR3 sequence (DNA): TGCGCCAGCAGCTTGGCCGGGGGGTTCAACACTGAAGCTTTCTTT. Translating gives CASSLAGGFNTEAFF. The chain combines TRBV5-1 with TRBJ1-1, with D perhaps matching TRBD1 (5 bases). Deletions cut 0 bases from V and 2 bases from J, with 11 bases between. Germline lookup yields CDR1 SGHRS and CDR2 YFSETQ. The CDR3 contains 15 residues. The full variable domain, rest sourced from reference TRBV5-1 and TRBJ1-1, is KAGVTQTPRYLIKTRGQQVTLSCSPISGHRSVSWYQQTPGQGLQFLFEYFSETQRNKGNFPGRFSGRQFSNSRSEMNVSTLELGDSALYLCASSLAGGFNTEAFFGQGTRLTVV.

In DNA form, the CDR3 reads TGTGCCAGCAGTTTAAGGTGGGGGGGGAATTCACCCCTCCACTTT. Translation: CASSLRWGGNSPLHF. The rearrangement links TRBV27 to TRBJ1-6; D possibly corresponds to TRBD1 (5 bases). V was pared by 2 bases and J by 7 bases, with 12 bases between. CDR3 length: 15 amino acids. Germline CDR1 reads MNHEY; CDR2 reads SMNVEV (reference sequence).

This chain uses TRBV7-7 with TRBJ2-2; 11 bases agree with TRBD2. Germline-derived CDR1 and CDR2 are SSHAT and FNYEAQ (reference sequence). J lost 6 bases, V lost 6 bases, and 6 bases had no gene match. The length of the CDR3 is 15 residues. The CDR3 DNA is TGTGCCAGCAGAGGTCTAGCGGGAGGAGCCGGGGAGCTGTTTTTT. Translation: CASRGLAGGAGELFF.

The chain employs TRBV15 and TRBJ2-5; D may be TRBD2 (6 bases). Trimming pared 3 bases from V and 4 bases from J, leaving 12 bases between. The CDR3 runs 14 residues. Germline assignment: CDR1 LNHNV and CDR2 YYDKDF (reference sequence). The DNA of the CDR3 is TGTGCCACCAGCAGTAGGGGAGGACTAGAGACCCAGTACTTC. As protein: CATSSRGGLETQYF.

The chain recombines TRBV7-2 with TRBJ1-1; 9 nucleotides match TRBD1. Per the germline V gene, CDR1 is SGHTA and CDR2 is FQGNSA. The V segment lost 1 base and the J segment 3 bases; nucleotides outside the gene matches: 15. The CDR3 extends over 19 amino acids. In nucleotides, the CDR3 is TGTGCCAGCAGCTTAGACCCACAGGGGGCTAGGGTTAGGGACACTGAAGCTTTCTTT. Its translation is CASSLDPQGARVRDTEAFF. The full variable domain, in which reference TRBV7-2 and TRBJ1-1 provide the parts outside the CDR3, is GAGVSQSPSNKVTEKGKDVELRCDPISGHTALYWYRQSLGQGLEFLIYFQGNSAPDKSGLPSDRFSAERTGGSVSTLTIQRTQQEDSAVYLCASSLDPQGARVRDTEAFFGQGTRLTVV.

The CDR3 is CASTYPRGSSGANVLTF. CDR3 in DNA: TGTGCCAGTACTTATCCGCGGGGTAGCTCTGGGGCCAACGTCCTGACTTTC. The rearrangement links TRBV19 to TRBJ2-6, with D tentatively TRBD2 (6 bases). The CDR3 is 17 amino acids. Trimming cost V 7 bases and J 0 bases, with 16 bases left between them. Looked up from germline, CDR1 is LNHDA and CDR2 is SQIVND (reference sequence).

This clone was observed a few times. This chain links TRBV27 with TRBJ1-2, with 12 bases aligning to TRBD1. The germline gives CDR1 MNHEY, CDR2 SMNVEV (reference sequence). Unmatched junction bases numbered 19, after V lost 6 bases and J lost 8 bases. This CDR3 comprises 18 residues. This CDR3 reads CASRPLGDRGRFSGGYTF. The CDR3 DNA sequence: TGTGCCAGCAGGCCCCTAGGGGACAGGGGGCGGTTTTCAGGCGGCTACACCTTC.

The chain recombines TRBV6-6 with TRBJ2-7; 10 bases are a match to TRBD1. This CDR3 region has 15 residues. J gave up 6 bases and V 2 bases, and 7 bases lay outside the gene matches. Germline lookup yields CDR1 MNHNY and CDR2 SVGAGI (reference sequence). The CDR3 region is CASSYRGRTGGEQYF. CDR3 nucleotides: TGTGCCAGCAGTTACCGTGGTCGGACAGGGGGCGAGCAGTACTTC.

This sequence joins TRBV19 and TRBJ2-5; 7 nucleotides match TRBD1. Trimming cost V 4 bases and J 2 bases; bases outside gene matches: 7. From germline, CDR1 is LNHDA and CDR2 SQIVND (reference sequence). The CDR3 runs 15 residues. In DNA form, the CDR3 reads TGTGCCAGTAGTACTGGACAGGCTAGACAAGAGACCCAGTACTTC. Encoded protein: CASSTGQARQETQYF.

For the CDR3, the DNA is TGTGCCAGCAGTGGGACTAGTGAAAATGAGCAGTTCTTC. This codes for CASSGTSENEQFF. The V and J genes are TRBV3-1 (or the pseudogene TRBV3-2) and TRBJ2-1; TRBD2 agrees at 8 bases. V lost 6 bases to trimming and J lost 7 bases; unmatched junction nucleotides: 5. Germline CDR1 and CDR2: LGHDT and YNNKEL (reference sequence). The CDR3 totals 13 residues.

This chain uses TRBV28 with TRBJ1-2, with 7 bases fitting TRBD1. The CDR3 consists of 13 residues. From germline, CDR1 is MDHEN and CDR2 SYDVKM. The V gene end was trimmed by 5 bases and the J gene end by 5 bases; junction bases not matched to a gene: 5. CDR3 sequence: CASSIGTAYGYTF. CDR3 nucleotides: TGTGCCAGCAGTATAGGGACAGCATATGGCTACACCTTC.

This chain joins TRBV7-2 and TRBJ1-2, with 9 bases lining up with TRBD1. Per the germline V gene, CDR1 is SGHTA and CDR2 is FQGNSA. The V and J ends lost 1 base and 7 bases, in that order; junction bases with no gene match: 4. The CDR3 runs to 14 residues. For the CDR3, the DNA is TGTGCCAGCAGCTTAGGTCCGACAGGGGGTGGCTACACCTTC. Residues: CASSLGPTGGGYTF.

This chain connects TRBV7-3 to TRBJ2-7, with D possibly matching TRBD2 (5 bases). This CDR3 has 12 amino acids. Germline CDR1 SGHTA, CDR2 FQGTGA. V lost 4 bases and J 7 bases, leaving 11 bases between the germline ends. The CDR3, as DNA: TGTGCCAGCAGCTCTAGCTCTAGTGAGCAGTACTTC. Translating gives CASSSSSSEQYF.

The J gene is TRBJ2-1, the V gene TRBV27, with 8 positions matching TRBD2. V was pared by 7 bases and J by 9 bases, with 17 bases of the junction left unmatched. The length of the CDR3 is 16 residues. Germline CDR1 and CDR2: MNHEY and SMNVEV (reference sequence). Here the CDR3 DNA reads TGTGCCAGCACCCCCGGGGGGGTTATAGCGGGGATTGAGCAGTTCTTC. Its translation: CASTPGGVIAGIEQFF.

This clone was found once. The chain has TRBV29-1 and TRBJ2-2; D might be TRBD1 (6 bases). Trimming shortened V by 6 bases and J by 1 base, and 12 bases separated the two germline ends. The CDR3 consists of 14 residues. In germline, CDR1 is SQVTM, CDR2 ANQGSEA. CDR3 region: CSVPKTGNTGELFF. The CDR3, as DNA: TGCAGCGTCCCAAAGACAGGGAACACCGGGGAGCTGTTTTTT.

V usage is TRBV7-2 and J usage is TRBJ2-7, with D possibly matching TRBD2 (6 bases). V was cut by 2 bases and J by 0 bases, with 14 bases left in between. Germline V lookup: CDR1 SGHTA, CDR2 FQGNSA. The CDR3 covers 16 residues. CDR3: CASSLSPAGSSYEQYF. The CDR3 region has the DNA TGTGCCAGCAGCTTATCCCCCGCGGGGAGCTCCTACGAGCAGTACTTC.

This chain uses TRBV28 with TRBJ1-1; tentatively, D is TRBD1 (5 bases). Per the germline V gene, CDR1 is MDHEN and CDR2 is SYDVKM. CDR3 size: 12 residues. Trimming took 4 bases from V and 8 from J, leaving 11 bases between them. The CDR3 protein is CASSWTYREAFF. Here the CDR3 DNA reads TGTGCCAGCAGTTGGACCTACAGGGAAGCTTTCTTT. The variable domain in full, with the rest retrieved from reference TRBV28 and TRBJ1-1, is DVKVTQSSRYLVKRTGEKVFLECVQDMDHENMFWYRQDPGLGLRLIYFSYDVKMKEKGDIPEGYSVSREKKERFSLILESASTNQTSMYLCASSWTYREAFFGQGTRLTVV.

This clone has just a few counts. The CDR3, as DNA: TGTGCCAGCAGAATCTTTTCACAGGGGCCGAACACTGAAGCTTTCTTT. It translates to CASRIFSQGPNTEAFF. This chain uses TRBV2 with TRBJ1-1, with TRBD1 matching 7 bases. The CDR3 is 16 amino acids. CDR1 and CDR2 (germline): SNHLY, FYNNEI. V was pared by 6 bases and J by 1 base, with 11 bases of the junction left unmatched.

J is TRBJ1-1 and V is TRBV7-8, with D perhaps matching TRBD1 (5 bases). V lost 0 bases to trimming and J lost 5 bases, with 13 bases between them. This CDR3 spans 15 amino acids. CDR1 is SGHVS, CDR2 FQNEAQ, per germline. In nucleotides, the CDR3 is TGTGCCAGCAGCTTAGCGAGGGGAGGGGTTACTGAAGCTTTCTTT. Residues: CASSLARGGVTEAFF. The full variable domain, with the rest looked up from reference TRBV7-8 and TRBJ1-1, is GAGVSQSPRYKVAKRGQDVALRCDPISGHVSLFWYQQALGQGPEFLTYFQNEAQLDKSGLPSDRFFAERPEGSVSTLKIQRTQQEDSAVYLCASSLARGGVTEAFFGQGTRLTVV.

The chain combines TRBV5-1 with TRBJ1-2; D is perhaps TRBD1 (5 bases). Germline V CDR1 and CDR2: SGHRS, YFSETQ. The CDR3 has 14 amino acids. Trimming cost V 3 bases and J 8 bases, with 17 bases left between them. DNA of the CDR3: TGCGCCAGCAGCTCGGGAGGAGGGGAGGAGGGCTACACCTTC. It specifies CASSSGGGEEGYTF.

The chain has TRBV30 and TRBJ1-4; 7 bases agree with TRBD1. Germline CDR1 is GTSNPN and CDR2 is SVGIG (reference sequence). The CDR3 is 16 amino acids. The ends lost 7 bases at V and 0 bases at J; junction bases unmatched: 11. In nucleotides, the CDR3 is TGTGCCTCCAGGGGGGTTCGGGGTGCAACTAATGAAAAACTGTTTTTT. Its protein product is CASRGVRGATNEKLFF.